The 13 T cell receptor beta chains below come from one sample, sequenced in a study of T-cell reconstitution after alpha-beta-depleted transplantation in children (TCRdb year 2016). Library creation used PCR. The sequencer was an Illumina HiSeq 2500. Molecular barcoding was employed in the preparation of TCR libraries, with unique molecular identifiers being used to normalize TCRbeta repertoire quantification. Using fastp trimming at Q25 and MiXCR clonotype assembly, TCRdb reanalyzed the public sequencing data and kept in-frame beta chains. Merged by CDR3 protein, the rows form single entries marked with the most common genes and DNA. The sample yields roughly 500,000 distinct CDR3 sequences; 15% to 20% were counted once. In total, the top ten clones hold more than 2.5% of the sample. The material sequenced was PBMCs from the stem cell graft donor, taken from the stem cell graft. The receptors were gathered from a human donor who donated a stem cell graft to a child with acute lymphoblastic leukemia.

The chain uses TRBV4-1 and TRBJ1-2; 7 bases line up with TRBD1. Unmatched junction bases numbered 9, after V lost 3 bases and J lost 8 bases. CDR3 size: 14 residues. Germline-derived CDR1 and CDR2 are MGHRA and YSYEKL. This CDR3 reads CASSQATGPFGYTF. CDR3 sequence (DNA): TGCGCCAGCAGCCAGGCGACAGGGCCCTTCGGCTACACCTTC.

This clonotype has a handful of counts. The CDR3 coding sequence is TGTGCCAGCAGCCGCCCTAGCGGGAGGAGGACAGATACGCAGTATTTT. Protein: CASSRPSGRRTDTQYF. V usage is TRBV25-1 and J usage is TRBJ2-3; 11 nucleotides match TRBD2. Looked up from germline, CDR1 is MGHDK and CDR2 is SYGVNS. J was trimmed by 3 bases and V by 6 bases; bases with no gene match: 8. The CDR3 consists of 16 residues.

This clonotype occurred a few times. The chain combines TRBV12-3 or TRBV12-4 with TRBJ2-7, with 7 bases aligning to TRBD1. V gave up 6 bases and J gave up 2 bases; unmatched junction bases: 10. The CDR3 contains 15 residues. Here the CDR3 DNA reads TGTGCCAGCAGCCAGCGACAGGGAGACCCCTACGAGCAGTACTTC. Translated: CASSQRQGDPYEQYF.

This chain uses TRBV11-2 with TRBJ2-7; 10 bases match TRBD2. CDR3 length equals 16 residues. With 5 bases clipped from V and 3 bases from J, the junction kept 10 bases outside the gene matches. Per the germline V gene, CDR1 is SGHAT and CDR2 is FQNNGV. CDR3 nucleotides: TGTGCCAGCAGCAAAGGTACTAGCGGGGCTGGCTACGAGCAGTACTTC. It is translated as CASSKGTSGAGYEQYF.

V usage is TRBV10-2 and J usage is TRBJ1-2; D possibly corresponds to TRBD1 (5 bases). Trimming pared 8 bases from V and 2 bases from J, leaving 12 bases between. This CDR3 has 13 amino acids. The germline V gene encodes CDR1 WSHSY and CDR2 SAAADI. The CDR3 sequence is CASLEGLNYGYTF. The CDR3 DNA follows: TGCGCCAGCCTAGAGGGGCTAAACTATGGCTACACCTTC.

The sample holds a few counts of this clonotype. The chain employs TRBV20-1 and TRBJ2-1; 7 positions agree with TRBD1. Germline assignment: CDR1 DFQATT and CDR2 SNEGSKA (reference sequence). The CDR3 is 13 residues long. V was pared by 6 bases and J by 8 bases, with 10 bases of the junction left unmatched. For the CDR3, the DNA is TGCAGTGCCTGGGACAGAAGACTTTATGAGCAGTTCTTC. The encoded protein is CSAWDRRLYEQFF.

The chain joins TRBV1 to TRBJ1-2; TRBD1 reflects the table's D call only, with no check against the DNA. TRBV1 is classified as a pseudogene. The CDR3 loop spans 15 amino acids. The CDR3 sequence: CTSSHGLTGHYGYTF. Here the CDR3 DNA reads TGCACCAGCAGCCATGGCCTGACAGGGCACTATGGCTACACCTTC.

The chain is built from TRBV5-1 and TRBJ1-2; D call uncertain. V was trimmed by 0 bases and J by 5 bases, leaving 11 bases between them. Per germline, CDR1 SGHRS and CDR2 YFSETQ. The CDR3 extends over 14 amino acids. CDR3 sequence reads: CASSLGGEVYGYTF. In nucleotides, the CDR3 is TGCGCCAGCAGCTTGGGGGGTGAAGTATATGGCTACACCTTC.

This clonotype occurred a few times. The CDR3 DNA reads TGCGCCAGCAACCGGGGGGAGCGGGGATACGAGCAGTACTTC. As protein: CASNRGERGYEQYF. This chain joins TRBV5-1 and TRBJ2-7, with TRBD2 identical over 7 bases. Germline V lookup: CDR1 SGHRS, CDR2 YFSETQ. The CDR3 is 14 amino acids. Germline trimming cut 6 bases from V and 4 bases from J; bases unmatched to any gene: 10.

This clonotype was observed a handful of times. The chain has TRBV12-3 or TRBV12-4 and TRBJ1-5; a possible D gene is TRBD1 (6 bases). Deletions cut 8 bases from V and 4 bases from J, with 12 bases between. CDR3 length equals 13 residues. The CDR3 loop reads CASQPRGNQPQHF. The DNA for the CDR3 is TGTGCCAGCCAGCCAAGGGGGAATCAGCCCCAGCATTTT.

This clonotype has just a few counts. This chain uses TRBV27 with TRBJ2-5; 10 nucleotides agree with TRBD2. Germline CDR1 reads MNHEY; CDR2 reads SMNVEV (reference sequence). Losses at the gene ends were 3 bases for V and 2 bases for J; bases not matched to a gene: 3. This CDR3 spans 15 amino acids. The CDR3 protein is CASSLLAGVQETQYF. DNA for the CDR3: TGTGCCAGCAGTTTGCTAGCGGGAGTGCAAGAGACCCAGTACTTC.

This clonotype has a handful of counts. The chain is built from TRBV12-3 or TRBV12-4 and TRBJ1-2, with TRBD1 as a possible D gene (5 bases). V lost 2 bases to trimming and J lost 6 bases, with 10 bases between them. This CDR3 region has 13 residues. The CDR3 sequence: CASSLQGFNGYTF. The DNA of the CDR3 is TGTGCCAGCAGTTTACAGGGTTTTAATGGCTACACCTTC.

A few counts support this clonotype. CDR3 sequence (DNA): TGCGCCAGCAGCCAAGGACAGGGAAGCCGGGAGACCCAGTACTTC. Amino acids: CASSQGQGSRETQYF. The chain links TRBV5-1 to TRBJ2-5; 8 bases match TRBD1. V lost 4 bases and J lost 5; bases outside the gene matches: 10. The CDR3 runs 15 residues. The germline gives CDR1 SGHRS, CDR2 YFSETQ.